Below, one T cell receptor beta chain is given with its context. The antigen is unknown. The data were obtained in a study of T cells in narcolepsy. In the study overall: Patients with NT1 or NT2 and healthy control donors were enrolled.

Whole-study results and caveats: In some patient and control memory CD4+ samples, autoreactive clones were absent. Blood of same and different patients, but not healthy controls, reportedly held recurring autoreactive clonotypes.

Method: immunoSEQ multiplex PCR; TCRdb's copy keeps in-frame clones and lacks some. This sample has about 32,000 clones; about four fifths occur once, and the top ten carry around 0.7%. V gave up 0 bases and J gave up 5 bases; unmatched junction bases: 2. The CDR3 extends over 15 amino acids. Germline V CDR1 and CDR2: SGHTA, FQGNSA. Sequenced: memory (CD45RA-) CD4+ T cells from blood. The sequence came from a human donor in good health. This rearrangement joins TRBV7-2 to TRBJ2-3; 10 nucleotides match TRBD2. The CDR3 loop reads CASSLALAGVDTQYF. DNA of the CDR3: TGTGCCAGCAGCTTAGCCCTAGCGGGGGTAGATACGCAGTATTTT.